These 14 T cell receptor beta chains share one sample of origin, sequenced in a study of T-cell reconstitution after alpha-beta-depleted transplantation in children. Unique molecular identifiers tagged the TCRbeta library. TCRdb recomputed calls from the PCR reads with MiXCR, one row per CDR3 protein. The table includes around 240,000 distinct CDR3 sequences, around 7.5% detected once. The specimen was PBMCs, mostly from graft donor cells, collected 180 days after TCRalphabeta/CD19-depleted stem cell transplant. Source of these receptors: a male patient younger than 18 who had a stem cell transplant for acute lymphoblastic leukemia, so the T cells may come from the graft donor.

This clonotype showed up many times. The gene calls are TRBV7-2 and TRBJ1-4; tentatively, D is TRBD1 (6 bases). The CDR3 extends over 14 amino acids. CDR1 is SGHTA and CDR2 is FQGNSA in the germline V gene. V lost 5 bases, J lost 8 bases, and 15 bases lay in between. The CDR3 is CASSEGEGREKLFF. The DNA of the CDR3 is TGTGCCAGCAGCGAGGGGGAGGGAAGAGAAAAACTGTTTTTT.

In its sample, this clonotype was seen many times. V and J are TRBV6-1 and TRBJ2-7; TRBD1 agrees at 7 bases. The V segment lost 7 bases and the J segment 1 base; nucleotides outside the gene matches: 10. The germline V gene encodes CDR1 MNHNS and CDR2 SASEGT. The CDR3 contains 15 residues. The CDR3 reads CASMRWAGGSYEQYF. The DNA of the CDR3 is TGTGCCAGCATGAGGTGGGCAGGGGGATCCTACGAGCAGTACTTC.

As concerns this clonotype: With a much larger clone just one base away, this may be a read error. The V gene is TRBV20-1, the J gene TRBJ1-5, with TRBD1 identical over 12 bases. The CDR3 has 17 residues. V lost 7 bases and J lost 3; bases outside the gene matches: 13. Germline loops: CDR1 DFQATT, CDR2 SNEGSKA (reference sequence). The CDR3 loop is CSVSPGQGARINQPQHF. CDR3 bases: TGCAGTGTTAGCCCGGGACAGGGGGCTAGGATCAATCAGCCCCAGCATTTT.

In its sample, this clonotype was seen once. This could be a read error, since a much larger clone is one nucleotide away. The J gene is TRBJ2-1, the V gene TRBV11-1, with TRBD2 matching over 13 bases. The CDR3 has 20 residues. Germline V gene sequence: CDR1 SGHAT, CDR2 FQDESV (reference sequence). After removal of 6 bases from V and 8 bases from J, the junction contained 22 bases not matched to a gene. The CDR3, as DNA: TGTGCCAGCAGGTTATATAGGTTCAACGGACTAGCGGGAGAGTACGATGAGCAGTTCTTC. Residues: CASRLYRFNGLAGEYDEQFF.

At least ten counts were recorded for this clonotype. This rearrangement joins TRBV29-1 to TRBJ1-2; tentatively, D is TRBD1 (6 bases). Germline V gene sequence: CDR1 SQVTM, CDR2 ANQGSEA. V lost 6 bases and J lost 2, with 13 bases in between. The CDR3 spans 13 residues. The CDR3 here is CSVPPTGNYGYTF. The CDR3 DNA sequence: TGCAGCGTCCCCCCTACAGGGAACTATGGCTACACCTTC.

This clonotype was counted at least ten times. The V and J genes are TRBV10-3 and TRBJ2-1; 8 bases map to TRBD2. J gave up 2 bases and V 9 bases, and 6 bases lay outside the gene matches. The CDR3 totals 14 residues. Germline V gene lookup returns CDR1 ENHRY and CDR2 SYGVKD. CDR3 loop: CAMSLAGPYNEQFF. The DNA of the CDR3 is TGTGCCATGTCCTTAGCGGGGCCCTACAATGAGCAGTTCTTC.

This clonotype was picked up many times. The J gene is TRBJ2-1, the V gene TRBV7-9; 8 bases fit TRBD1. V lost 5 bases to trimming and J lost 1 base; unmatched junction nucleotides: 4. The germline V gene has CDR1 SEHNR and CDR2 FQNEAQ (reference sequence). The CDR3 loop spans 15 amino acids. CDR3 bases: TGTGCCAGCAGCACCGGGACAGGATCCTACAATGAGCAGTTCTTC. It translates to CASSTGTGSYNEQFF.

This clonotype was seen ten or more times. V is TRBV6-2 or TRBV6-3 and J is TRBJ1-5; no firm D call. Germline V gene lookup returns CDR1 MNHEY and CDR2 SVGEGT. The CDR3 length is 13 residues. The V and J ends lost 2 bases and 4 bases respectively, with 6 bases between them. In nucleotides, the CDR3 is TGTGCCAGCAGTTACGCGGAGAATCAGCCCCAGCATTTT. It encodes CASSYAENQPQHF.

In this sample, this clonotype turned up many times. The chain has TRBV4-3 and TRBJ2-5, with 7 bases aligning to TRBD1. The V gene end was trimmed by 3 bases and the J gene end by 1 base; junction bases not matched to a gene: 5. Per the germline V gene, CDR1 is LGHNA and CDR2 is YSLEER. The CDR3 covers 15 residues. This chain's CDR3 is CASSQIRQGQETQYF. The CDR3 DNA follows: TGCGCCAGCAGCCAGATCCGACAGGGCCAAGAGACCCAGTACTTC.

This clonotype was picked up many times. V is TRBV4-1 and J is TRBJ2-2, with D possibly being TRBD1 or TRBD2 (5 bases each). There are 14 residues in the CDR3. The V and J ends lost 0 bases and 7 bases respectively, with 9 bases between them. Germline CDR1 is MGHRA and CDR2 is YSYEKL. The CDR3 reads CASSQEGVGGELFF. The CDR3 DNA follows: TGCGCCAGCAGCCAAGAGGGGGTGGGCGGGGAGCTGTTTTTT.

This clonotype was counted at least ten times. The chain is built from TRBV28 and TRBJ2-3; TRBD2 might be the D (6 bases). The CDR3 is made up of 12 amino acids. CDR1 and CDR2 from the germline V gene are MDHEN and SYDVKM. Trimming cost V 10 bases and J 0 bases, with 8 bases left between them. The CDR3 DNA is TGTGCCACCGGGACTAGCACAGATACGCAGTATTTT. It yields the protein CATGTSTDTQYF.

This clonotype was counted at least ten times. V is TRBV29-1 and J is TRBJ2-2; D is ambiguous. Germline V CDR1 and CDR2: SQVTM, ANQGSEA. The CDR3 length is 14 residues. The ends were cut back, 1 base at V and 6 bases at J, with 12 bases in the middle. CDR3 region: CSVEGRRQPGELFF. The CDR3 region has the DNA TGCAGCGTTGAAGGCAGAAGGCAACCCGGGGAGCTGTTTTTT.

This clonotype has ten or more counts. The chain recombines TRBV28 with TRBJ1-1, with D uncertain. CDR3 length: 15 amino acids. CDR1 is MDHEN and CDR2 is SYDVKM in the germline V gene. With 8 bases removed from V and 2 bases from J, the gap between germline ends came to 18 bases. CDR3 protein: CASPFSWSTNTEAFF. In nucleotides, the CDR3 is TGTGCCAGCCCTTTCAGCTGGAGTACCAACACTGAAGCTTTCTTT.

This clonotype was found many times. The junction shows a germline mismatch at one end, possibly a read error. This chain joins TRBV6-5 and TRBJ2-2; the D call may be TRBD1 or TRBD2 (5 bases each). The CDR3 runs 14 residues. Germline V gene lookup returns CDR1 MNHEY and CDR2 SVGAGI. Here the CDR3 reads CASLTEMNTGELFF. In nucleotides, the CDR3 is TGTGCCAGCCTGACAGAAATGAACACCGGGGAGCTTTTTTTT.